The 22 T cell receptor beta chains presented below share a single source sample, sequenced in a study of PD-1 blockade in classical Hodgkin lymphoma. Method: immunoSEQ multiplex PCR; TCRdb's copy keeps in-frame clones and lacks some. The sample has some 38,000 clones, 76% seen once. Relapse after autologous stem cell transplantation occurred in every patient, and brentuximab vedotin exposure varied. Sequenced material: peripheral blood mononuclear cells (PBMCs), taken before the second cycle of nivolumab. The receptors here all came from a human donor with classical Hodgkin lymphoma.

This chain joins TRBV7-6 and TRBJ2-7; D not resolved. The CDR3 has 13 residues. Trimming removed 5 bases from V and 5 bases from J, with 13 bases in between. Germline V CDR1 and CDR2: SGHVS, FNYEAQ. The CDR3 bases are TGTGCCAGCAGCCATGGACCCACCCACGAGCAGTACTTC. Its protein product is CASSHGPTHEQYF.

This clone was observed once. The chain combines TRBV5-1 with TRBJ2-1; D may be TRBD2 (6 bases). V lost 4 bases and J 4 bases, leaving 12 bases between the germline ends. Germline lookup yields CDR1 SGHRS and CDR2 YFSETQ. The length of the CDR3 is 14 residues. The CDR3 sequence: CASSPGADYNEQFF. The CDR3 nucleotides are TGCGCCAGCAGCCCGGGAGCGGATTACAATGAGCAGTTCTTC.

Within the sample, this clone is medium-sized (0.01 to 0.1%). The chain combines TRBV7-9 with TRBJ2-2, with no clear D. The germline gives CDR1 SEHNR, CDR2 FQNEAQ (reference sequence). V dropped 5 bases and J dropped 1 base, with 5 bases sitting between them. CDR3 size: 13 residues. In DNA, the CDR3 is TGTGCCAGCAGCCGACAGAACACCGGGGAGCTGTTTTTT. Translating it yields CASSRQNTGELFF.

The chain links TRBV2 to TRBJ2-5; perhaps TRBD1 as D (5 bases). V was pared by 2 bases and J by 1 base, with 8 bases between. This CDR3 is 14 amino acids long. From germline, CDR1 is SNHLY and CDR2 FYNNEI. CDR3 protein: CASSESQGQETQYF. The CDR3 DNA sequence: TGTGCCAGCAGTGAATCCCAGGGCCAAGAGACCCAGTACTTC.

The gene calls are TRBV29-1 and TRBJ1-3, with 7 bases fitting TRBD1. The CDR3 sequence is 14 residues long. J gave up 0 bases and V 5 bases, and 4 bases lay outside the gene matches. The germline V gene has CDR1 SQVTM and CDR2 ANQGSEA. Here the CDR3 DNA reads TGCAGCGTTACAGACAGGGACTCTGGAAACACCATATATTTT. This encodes CSVTDRDSGNTIYF. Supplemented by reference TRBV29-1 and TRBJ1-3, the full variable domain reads SAVISQKPSRDICQRGTSLTIQCQVDSQVTMMFWYRQQPGQSLTLIATANQGSEATYESGFVIDKFPISRPNLTFSTLTVSNMSPEDSSIYLCSVTDRDSGNTIYFGEGSWLTVV.

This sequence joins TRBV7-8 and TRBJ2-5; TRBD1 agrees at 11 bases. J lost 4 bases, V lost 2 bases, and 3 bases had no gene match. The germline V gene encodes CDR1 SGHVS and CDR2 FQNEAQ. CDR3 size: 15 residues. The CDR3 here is CASSLPGTGGETQYF. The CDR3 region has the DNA TGTGCCAGCAGCTTACCCGGGACAGGGGGAGAGACCCAGTACTTC.

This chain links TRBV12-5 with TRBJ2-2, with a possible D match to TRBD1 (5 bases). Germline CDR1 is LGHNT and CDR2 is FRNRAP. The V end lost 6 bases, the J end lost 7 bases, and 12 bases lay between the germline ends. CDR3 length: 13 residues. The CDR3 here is CASGSGIIGELFF. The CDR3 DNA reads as TGTGCTAGTGGCTCAGGGATTATCGGGGAGCTGTTTTTT.

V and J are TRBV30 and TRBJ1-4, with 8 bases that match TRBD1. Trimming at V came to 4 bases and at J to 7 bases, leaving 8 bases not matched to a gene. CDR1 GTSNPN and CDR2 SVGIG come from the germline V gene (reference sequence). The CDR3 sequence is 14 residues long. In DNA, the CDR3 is TGTGCCTGGACCAGACAGGGGCGACTTGAAAAACTGTTTTTT. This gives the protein CAWTRQGRLEKLFF.

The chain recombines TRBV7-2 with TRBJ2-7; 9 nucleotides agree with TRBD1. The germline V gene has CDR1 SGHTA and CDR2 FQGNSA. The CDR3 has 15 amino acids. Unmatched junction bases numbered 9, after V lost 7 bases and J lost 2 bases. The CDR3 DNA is TGTGCCAGCAACAAGCCGGGACAGGGAGCCTACGAGCAGTACTTC. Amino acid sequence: CASNKPGQGAYEQYF.

In DNA form, the CDR3 reads TGTGCCAGCAGCTTAAACGCACAAGCGGTCTACGAGCAGTACTTC. The encoded protein is CASSLNAQAVYEQYF. This sequence joins TRBV7-2 and TRBJ2-7; D possibly corresponds to TRBD2 (5 bases). The CDR3 sequence is 15 residues long. Germline V gene data show CDR1 as SGHTA and CDR2 as FQGNSA. V lost 2 bases and J lost 3, with 14 bases in between.

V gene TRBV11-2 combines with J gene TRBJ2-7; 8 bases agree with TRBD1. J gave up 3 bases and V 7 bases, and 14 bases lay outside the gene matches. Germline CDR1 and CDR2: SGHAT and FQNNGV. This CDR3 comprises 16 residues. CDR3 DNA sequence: TGTGCCAGCAACTACCTCGGGACAGGCACAAACTACGAGCAGTACTTC. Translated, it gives CASNYLGTGTNYEQYF. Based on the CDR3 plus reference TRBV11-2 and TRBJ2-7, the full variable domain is EAGVAQSPRYKIIEKRQSVAFWCNPISGHATLYWYQQILGQGPKLLIQFQNNGVVDDSQLPKDRFSAERLKGVDSTLKIQPAKLEDSAVYLCASNYLGTGTNYEQYFGPGTRLTVT.

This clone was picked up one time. The CDR3 loop is CASSARRGDGEQFF. In nucleotides, the CDR3 is TGTGCCAGCAGTGCCCGGCGGGGGGACGGTGAGCAGTTCTTC. V usage is TRBV2 and J usage is TRBJ2-1; 8 bases are a match to TRBD2. Germline V gene data show CDR1 as SNHLY and CDR2 as FYNNEI. CDR3 length: 14 amino acids. V gave up 4 bases and J gave up 9 bases; unmatched junction bases: 8.

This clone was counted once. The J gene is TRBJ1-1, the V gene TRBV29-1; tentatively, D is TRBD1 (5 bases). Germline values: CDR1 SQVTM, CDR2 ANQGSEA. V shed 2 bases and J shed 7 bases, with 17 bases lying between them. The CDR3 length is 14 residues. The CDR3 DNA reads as TGCAGCGTTGAAAGGTCCCGGGACGGTGGTGAAGCTTTCTTT. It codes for CSVERSRDGGEAFF.

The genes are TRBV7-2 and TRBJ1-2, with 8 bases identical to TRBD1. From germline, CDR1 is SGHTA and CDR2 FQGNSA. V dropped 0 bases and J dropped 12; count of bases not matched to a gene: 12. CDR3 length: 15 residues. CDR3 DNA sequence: TGTGCCAGCAGCTTAGCGCTGGGACAGGCGTGGGCTAACACCTTC. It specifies CASSLALGQAWANTF. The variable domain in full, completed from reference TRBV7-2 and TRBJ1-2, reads GAGVSQSPSNKVTEKGKDVELRCDPISGHTALYWYRQSLGQGLEFLIYFQGNSAPDKSGLPSDRFSAERTGGSVSTLTIQRTQQEDSAVYLCASSLALGQAWANTFGSGTRLTVV.

The CDR3 sequence: CASSFGGEQYF. CDR3 sequence (DNA): TGTGCCAGCAGCTTCGGGGGCGAGCAGTACTTC. The chain couples TRBV7-8 to TRBJ2-7; D is perhaps TRBD2 (6 bases). Germline V gene sequence: CDR1 SGHVS, CDR2 FQNEAQ. The germline V and J ends were trimmed by 3 bases and 6 bases, with 6 bases remaining between them. The CDR3 consists of 11 residues.

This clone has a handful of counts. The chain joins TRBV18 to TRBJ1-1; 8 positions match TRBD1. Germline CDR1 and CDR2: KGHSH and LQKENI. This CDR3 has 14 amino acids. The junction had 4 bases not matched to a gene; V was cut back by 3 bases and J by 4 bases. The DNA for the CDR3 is TGTGCCAGCTCACCGTTTGGACAGGGCACTGAAGCTTTCTTT. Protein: CASSPFGQGTEAFF. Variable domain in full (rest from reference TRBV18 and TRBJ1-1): NAGVMQNPRHLVRRRGQEARLRCSPMKGHSHVYWYRQLPEEGLKFMVYLQKENIIDESGMPKERFSAEFPKEGPSILRIQQVVRGDSAAYFCASSPFGQGTEAFFGQGTRLTVV.

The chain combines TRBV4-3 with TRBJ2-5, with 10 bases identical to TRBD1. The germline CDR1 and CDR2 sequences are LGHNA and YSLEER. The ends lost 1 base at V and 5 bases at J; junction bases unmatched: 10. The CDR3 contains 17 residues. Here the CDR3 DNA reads TGCGCCAGCAGCCAAGCCACCCGACAGGGGGCTTGGGAGACCCAGTACTTC. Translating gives CASSQATRQGAWETQYF.

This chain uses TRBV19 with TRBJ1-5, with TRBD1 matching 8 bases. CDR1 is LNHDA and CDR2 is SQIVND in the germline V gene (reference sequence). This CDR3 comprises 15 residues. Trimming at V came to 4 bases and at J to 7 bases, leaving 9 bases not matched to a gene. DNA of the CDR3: TGTGCCAGTAGTAAAGGTCAGGGGGCATTGCAGCCCCAGCATTTT. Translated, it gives CASSKGQGALQPQHF.

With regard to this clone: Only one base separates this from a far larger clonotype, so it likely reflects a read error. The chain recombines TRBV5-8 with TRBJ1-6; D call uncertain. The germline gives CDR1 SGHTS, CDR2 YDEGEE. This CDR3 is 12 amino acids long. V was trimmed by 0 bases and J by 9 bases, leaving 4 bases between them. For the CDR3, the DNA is TGTGCCAGCAGCTTGGGAGGTTCACCCCTCCACTTT. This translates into CASSLGGSPLHF.

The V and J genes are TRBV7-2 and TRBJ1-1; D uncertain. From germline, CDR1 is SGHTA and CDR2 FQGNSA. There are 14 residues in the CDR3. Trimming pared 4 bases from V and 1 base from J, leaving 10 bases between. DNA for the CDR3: TGTGCCAGCAGCTCCCATCCTAAGAACACTGAAGCTTTCTTT. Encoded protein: CASSSHPKNTEAFF.

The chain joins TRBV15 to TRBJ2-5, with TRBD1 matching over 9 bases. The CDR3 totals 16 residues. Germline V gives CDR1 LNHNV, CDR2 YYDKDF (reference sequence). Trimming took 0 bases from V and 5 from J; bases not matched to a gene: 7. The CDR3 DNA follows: TGTGCCACCAGCAGAGATTTGGGACAGGGATTCGAGACCCAGTACTTC. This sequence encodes CATSRDLGQGFETQYF.

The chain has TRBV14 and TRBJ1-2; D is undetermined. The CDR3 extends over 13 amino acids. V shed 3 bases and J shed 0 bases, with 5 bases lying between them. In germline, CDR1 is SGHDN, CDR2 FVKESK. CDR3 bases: TGTGCCAGCAGCCAGGGAGCTAACTATGGCTACACCTTC. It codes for CASSQGANYGYTF. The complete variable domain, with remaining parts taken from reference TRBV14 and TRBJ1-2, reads EAGVTQFPSHSVIEKGQTVTLRCDPISGHDNLYWYRRVMGKEIKFLLHFVKESKQDESGMPNNRFLAERTGGTYSTLKVQPAELEDSGVYFCASSQGANYGYTFGSGTRLTVV.